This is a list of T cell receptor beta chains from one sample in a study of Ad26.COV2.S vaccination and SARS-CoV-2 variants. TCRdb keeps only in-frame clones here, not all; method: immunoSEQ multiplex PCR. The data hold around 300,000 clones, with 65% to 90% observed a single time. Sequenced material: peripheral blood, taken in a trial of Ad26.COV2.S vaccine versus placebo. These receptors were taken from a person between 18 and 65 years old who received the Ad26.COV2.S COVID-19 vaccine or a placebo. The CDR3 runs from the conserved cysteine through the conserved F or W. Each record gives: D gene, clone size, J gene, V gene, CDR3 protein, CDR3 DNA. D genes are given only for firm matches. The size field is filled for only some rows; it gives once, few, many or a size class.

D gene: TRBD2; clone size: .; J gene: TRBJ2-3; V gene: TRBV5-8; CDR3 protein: CASSLVVAGGDTQYF; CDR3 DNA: TGTGCCAGCAGCTTGGTGGTAGCGGGGGGGGATACGCAGTATTTT
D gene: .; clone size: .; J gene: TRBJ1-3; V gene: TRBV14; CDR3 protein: CASSQEWTAGNTIYF; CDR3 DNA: TGTGCCAGCAGCCAAGAATGGACAGCTGGAAACACCATATATTTT
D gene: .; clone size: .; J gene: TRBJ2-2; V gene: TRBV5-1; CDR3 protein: CASSPLGELRVNTGELFF; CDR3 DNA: TGCGCCAGCAGCCCCCTGGGGGAACTGAGGGTAAACACCGGGGAGCTGTTTTTT
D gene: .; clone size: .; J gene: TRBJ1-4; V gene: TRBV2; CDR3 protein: CASSVDSIEKLFF; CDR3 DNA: TGTGCCAGCAGTGTGGATTCGATTGAAAAACTGTTTTTT
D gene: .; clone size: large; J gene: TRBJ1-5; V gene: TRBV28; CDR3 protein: CASSLSGSLVPQHF; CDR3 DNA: TGTGCCAGCAGTTTATCGGGGTCGCTTGTGCCCCAGCATTTT
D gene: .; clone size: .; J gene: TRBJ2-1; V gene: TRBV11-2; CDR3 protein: CASSYGAYNEQFF; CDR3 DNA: TGTGCCAGCAGCTACGGGGCCTACAATGAGCAGTTCTTC
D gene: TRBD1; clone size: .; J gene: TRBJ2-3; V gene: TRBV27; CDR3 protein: CASSPVPGGTQYF; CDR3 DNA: TGTGCCAGCAGTCCTGTCCCAGGGGGTACGCAGTATTTT
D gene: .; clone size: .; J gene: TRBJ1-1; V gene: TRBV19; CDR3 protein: CASSTRGGNTEAFF; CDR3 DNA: TGTGCCAGTAGTACGAGGGGGGGGAACACTGAAGCTTTCTTT
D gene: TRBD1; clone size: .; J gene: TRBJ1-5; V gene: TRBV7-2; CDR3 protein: CASSLLGTGGNQPQHF; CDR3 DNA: TGTGCCAGCAGCTTACTAGGGACAGGGGGTAATCAGCCCCAGCATTTT
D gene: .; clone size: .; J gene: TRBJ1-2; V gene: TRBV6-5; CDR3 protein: CASSYSGDGYTF; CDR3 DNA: TGTGCCAGCAGTTACTCTGGAGATGGCTACACCTTC
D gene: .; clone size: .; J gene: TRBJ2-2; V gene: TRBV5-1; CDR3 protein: CASSAQSIGRTNTGELFF; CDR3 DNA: TGCGCCAGCAGCGCCCAAAGCATTGGACGAACGAACACCGGGGAGCTGTTTTTT
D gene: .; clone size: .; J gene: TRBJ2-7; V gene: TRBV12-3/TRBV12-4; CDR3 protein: CASSFETSLEQYF; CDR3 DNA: TGTGCCAGCAGTTTTGAAACGAGTCTCGAGCAGTACTTC
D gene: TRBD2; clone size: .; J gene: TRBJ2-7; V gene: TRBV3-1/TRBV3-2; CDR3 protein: CASSQGTSLYEQYF; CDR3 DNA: TGTGCCAGCAGCCAAGGGACTAGTTTGTACGAGCAGTACTTC
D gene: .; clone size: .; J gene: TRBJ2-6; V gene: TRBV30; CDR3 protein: CAWSGYSGANVLTF; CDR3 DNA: TGTGCCTGGAGCGGGTACTCTGGGGCCAACGTCCTGACTTTC
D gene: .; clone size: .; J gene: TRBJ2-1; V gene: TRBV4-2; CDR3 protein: CASSQVPVGSYNEQFF; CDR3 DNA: TGTGCCAGCAGCCAAGTTCCGGTGGGGTCCTACAATGAGCAGTTCTTC
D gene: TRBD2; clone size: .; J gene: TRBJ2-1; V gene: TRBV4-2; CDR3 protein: CASSQDLAGVNEQFF; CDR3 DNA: TGTGCCAGCAGCCAAGACCTAGCGGGAGTGAATGAGCAGTTCTTC
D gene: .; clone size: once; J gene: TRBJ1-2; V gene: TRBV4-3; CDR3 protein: CASSRRNDRRYGYTF; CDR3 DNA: TGCGCCAGCAGCCGCCGAAATGACAGGCGGTATGGCTACACCTTC
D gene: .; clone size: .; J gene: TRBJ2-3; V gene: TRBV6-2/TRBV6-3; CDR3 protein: CASSYGGGSRDTQYF; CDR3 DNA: TGTGCCAGCAGTTACGGGGGCGGGAGCCGGGATACGCAGTATTTT
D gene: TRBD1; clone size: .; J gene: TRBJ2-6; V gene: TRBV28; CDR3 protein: CASSPGTGVSGANVLTF; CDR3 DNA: TGTGCCAGCAGTCCCGGGACAGGCGTCTCTGGGGCCAACGTCCTGACTTTC
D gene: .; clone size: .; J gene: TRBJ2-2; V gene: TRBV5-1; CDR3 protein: CASSLRTTNTGELFF; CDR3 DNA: TGCGCCAGCAGCTTGAGGACTACCAACACCGGGGAGCTGTTTTTT
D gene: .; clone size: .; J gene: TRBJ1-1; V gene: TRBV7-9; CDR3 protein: CASSLPGSTTEAFF; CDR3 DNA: TGTGCCAGCAGCCTACCAGGGTCAACCACTGAAGCTTTCTTT
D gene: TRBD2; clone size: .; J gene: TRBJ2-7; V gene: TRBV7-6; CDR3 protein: CASSVSSGGFGYEQYF; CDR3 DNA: TGTGCCAGCAGCGTCTCTAGCGGGGGTTTTGGGTACGAGCAGTACTTC
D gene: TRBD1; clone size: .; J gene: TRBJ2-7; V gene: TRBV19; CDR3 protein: CASKFGQGASYEQYF; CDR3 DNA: TGTGCCAGCAAATTCGGACAGGGGGCTTCCTACGAGCAGTACTTC
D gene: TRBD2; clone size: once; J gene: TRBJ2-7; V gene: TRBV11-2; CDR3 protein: CASSPTIREVYEQYF; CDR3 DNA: TGTGCCAGCAGCCCCACCATCCGGGAGGTTTACGAGCAGTACTTC
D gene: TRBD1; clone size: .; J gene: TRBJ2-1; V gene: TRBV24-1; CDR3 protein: CATSEKPGQGAGEQFF; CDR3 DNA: TGTGCCACCAGTGAGAAACCGGGACAGGGGGCTGGTGAGCAGTTCTTC
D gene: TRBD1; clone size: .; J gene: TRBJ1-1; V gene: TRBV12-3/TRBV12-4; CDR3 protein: CASSDRDRGTSFF; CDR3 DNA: TGTGCCAGCAGTGACCGGGACAGGGGGACCTCTTTCTTT
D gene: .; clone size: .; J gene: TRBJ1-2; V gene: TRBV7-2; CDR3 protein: CASSKTAVNNYGYTF; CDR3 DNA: TGTGCCAGCAGCAAGACAGCCGTTAATAACTATGGCTACACCTTC
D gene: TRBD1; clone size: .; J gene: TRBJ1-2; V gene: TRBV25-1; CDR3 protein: CASRGTGNYGYTF; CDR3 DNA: TGTGCCAGCAGGGGGACAGGGAACTATGGCTACACCTTC
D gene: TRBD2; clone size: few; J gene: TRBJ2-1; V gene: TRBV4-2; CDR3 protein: CASSQEGGGYNEQFF; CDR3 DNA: TGTGCCAGCAGCCAAGAAGGCGGGGGCTACAATGAGCAGTTCTTC
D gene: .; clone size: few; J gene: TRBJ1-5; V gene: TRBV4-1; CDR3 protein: CASTDTERGNQPQHF; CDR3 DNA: TGCGCCAGCACTGACACAGAAAGGGGCAATCAGCCCCAGCATTTT
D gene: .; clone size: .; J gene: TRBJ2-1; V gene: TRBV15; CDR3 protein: CATGESLDNEQFF; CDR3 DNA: TGTGCCACCGGGGAGTCTCTCGACAATGAGCAGTTCTTC
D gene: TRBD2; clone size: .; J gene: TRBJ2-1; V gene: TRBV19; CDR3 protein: CASSLFLAGSSYNEQFF; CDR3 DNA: TGTGCCAGTAGTCTCTTCCTAGCGGGCAGCTCCTACAATGAGCAGTTCTTC
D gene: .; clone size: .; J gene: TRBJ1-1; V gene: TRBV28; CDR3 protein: CASSPGPGHTEAFF; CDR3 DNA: TGTGCCAGCAGTCCAGGGCCCGGGCACACTGAAGCTTTCTTT
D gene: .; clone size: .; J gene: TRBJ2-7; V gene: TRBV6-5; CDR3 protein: CASSYSGGGEQYF; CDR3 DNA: TGTGCCAGCAGTTACTCGGGGGGCGGCGAGCAGTACTTC
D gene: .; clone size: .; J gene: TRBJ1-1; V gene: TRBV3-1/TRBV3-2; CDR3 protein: CASSQAGRADTEAFF; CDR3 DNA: TGTGCCAGCAGCCAAGCCGGACGGGCTGACACTGAAGCTTTCTTT
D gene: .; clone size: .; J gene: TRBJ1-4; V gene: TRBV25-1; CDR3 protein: CASREQGVGEKLFF; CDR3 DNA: TGTGCCAGCAGGGAACAGGGAGTAGGGGAAAAACTGTTTTTT
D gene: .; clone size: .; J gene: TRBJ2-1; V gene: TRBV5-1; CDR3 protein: CASSLEVPGAYNEQFF; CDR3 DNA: TGCGCCAGCAGCTTGGAGGTCCCGGGCGCCTACAATGAGCAGTTCTTC
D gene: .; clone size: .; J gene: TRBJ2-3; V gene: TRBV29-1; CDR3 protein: CSVQDRADTQYF; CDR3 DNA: TGCAGCGTCCAAGACAGAGCAGATACGCAGTATTTT
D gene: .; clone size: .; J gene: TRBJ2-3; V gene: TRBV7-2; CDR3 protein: CASSLRGGLTDTQYF; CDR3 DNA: TGTGCCAGCAGCTTAAGGGGCGGACTCACAGATACGCAGTATTTT
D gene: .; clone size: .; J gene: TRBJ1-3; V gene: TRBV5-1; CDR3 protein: CASSDPRDTGNTIYF; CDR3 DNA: TGCGCCAGCAGCGATCCACGGGACACTGGAAACACCATATATTTT
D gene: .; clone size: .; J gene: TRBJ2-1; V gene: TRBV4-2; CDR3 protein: CASSQDALSSYNEQFF; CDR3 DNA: TGTGCCAGCAGCCAAGATGCTCTCAGCTCCTACAATGAGCAGTTCTTC
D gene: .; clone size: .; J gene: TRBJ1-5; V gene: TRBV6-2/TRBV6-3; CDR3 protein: CASSYTSGPQHF; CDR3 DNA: TGTGCCAGCAGTTACACCTCGGGGCCCCAGCATTTT
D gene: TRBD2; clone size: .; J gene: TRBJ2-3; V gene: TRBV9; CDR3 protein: CASSPQTSGGTDTQYF; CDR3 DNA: TGTGCCAGCAGCCCTCAGACTAGCGGGGGCACAGATACGCAGTATTTT
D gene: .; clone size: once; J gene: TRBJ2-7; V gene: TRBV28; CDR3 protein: CASSLYGGSSYEQYF; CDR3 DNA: TGTGCCAGCAGTTTATACGGGGGCAGCTCCTACGAGCAGTACTTC
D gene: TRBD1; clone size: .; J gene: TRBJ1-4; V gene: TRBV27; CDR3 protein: CASSFDRAREKLFF; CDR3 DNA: TGTGCCAGCAGTTTCGACAGGGCTAGGGAAAAACTGTTTTTT
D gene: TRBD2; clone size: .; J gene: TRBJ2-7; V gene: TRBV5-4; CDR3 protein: CASSSRAGGSYEQYF; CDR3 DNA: TGTGCCAGCAGCTCCAGGGCGGGAGGCTCCTACGAGCAGTACTTC
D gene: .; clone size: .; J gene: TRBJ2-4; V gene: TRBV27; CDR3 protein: CASSPRDGENIQYF; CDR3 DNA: TGTGCCAGCAGTCCCCGGGACGGAGAAAACATTCAGTACTTC
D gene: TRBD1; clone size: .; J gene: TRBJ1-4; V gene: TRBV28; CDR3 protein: CASSSITGVREKLFF; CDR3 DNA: TGTGCCAGCAGTTCAATCACAGGGGTGAGAGAAAAACTGTTTTTT
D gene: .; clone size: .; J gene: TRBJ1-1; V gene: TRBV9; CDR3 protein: CASSVAVNTEAFF; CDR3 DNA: TGTGCCAGCAGCGTAGCAGTGAACACTGAAGCTTTCTTT
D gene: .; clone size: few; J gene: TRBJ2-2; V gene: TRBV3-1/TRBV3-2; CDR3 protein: CASSQDQGEAGELFF; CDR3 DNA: TGTGCCAGCAGCCAAGACCAGGGGGAGGCCGGGGAGCTGTTTTTT
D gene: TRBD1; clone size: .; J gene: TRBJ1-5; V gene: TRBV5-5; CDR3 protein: CASSSTGEGQPQHF; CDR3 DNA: TGTGCCAGCAGCTCCACAGGGGAGGGTCAGCCCCAGCATTTT
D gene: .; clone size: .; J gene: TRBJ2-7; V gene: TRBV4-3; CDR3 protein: CASSQDLQGSYEQYF; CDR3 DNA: TGCGCCAGCAGCCAAGACTTGCAGGGGTCATACGAGCAGTACTTC